The 22 T cell receptor beta chains below come from one sample, sequenced in a study of technical replicates of blood from several donors. The repertoire was sequenced with immunoSEQ multiplex PCR; TCRdb's copy has only in-frame clones and lacks some. Here the sample spans tens of thousands of clones, 95% to 98% being singletons. Material: T cells isolated from PBMCs. The source is a human donor in good health.

The CDR3 DNA reads TGTGCCAGCAGTGAGAGTTTAATAAGTGGCTACACCTTC. Its protein is CASSESLISGYTF. The chain has TRBV2 and TRBJ1-2; D gene unclear. CDR3 length: 13 amino acids. Trimming left V 3 bases short and J 7 bases short, with 12 bases between. Per germline, CDR1 SNHLY and CDR2 FYNNEI.

The rearrangement uses TRBV30 and TRBJ1-5, with D possibly matching TRBD1 (6 bases). Trimming shortened V by 3 bases and J by 6 bases, and 12 bases separated the two germline ends. The CDR3 runs to 13 residues. Germline CDR1 and CDR2: GTSNPN and SVGIG (reference sequence). In DNA form, the CDR3 reads TGTGCCTGGAGCCAGGGGATCGCTCAGCCCCAGCATTTT. Translated: CAWSQGIAQPQHF.

This rearrangement joins TRBV14 to TRBJ1-1; tentatively, D is TRBD1 (6 bases). Germline loops: CDR1 SGHDN, CDR2 FVKESK. The ends were cut back, 4 bases at V and 1 base at J, with 16 bases in the middle. The CDR3 length is 16 residues. CDR3 nucleotides: TGTGCCAGCAGCCCCCTAGGGGGAGAGACGAACACTGAAGCTTTCTTT. Protein: CASSPLGGETNTEAFF. The full variable domain, rest sourced from reference TRBV14 and TRBJ1-1, is EAGVTQFPSHSVIEKGQTVTLRCDPISGHDNLYWYRRVMGKEIKFLLHFVKESKQDESGMPNNRFLAERTGGTYSTLKVQPAELEDSGVYFCASSPLGGETNTEAFFGQGTRLTVV.

J is TRBJ1-1 and V is TRBV7-6, with a tentative D call TRBD1 (5 bases). This CDR3 region has 16 residues. Trimming took off 5 bases at V and 0 bases at J, with 16 bases between the two ends. CDR1 and CDR2 (germline): SGHVS, FNYEAQ. CDR3 DNA sequence: TGTGCCAGCAGCGCTAGGCATGACAGCCTGAACACTGAAGCTTTCTTT. The encoded protein is CASSARHDSLNTEAFF.

The genes are TRBV11-1 and TRBJ2-1; D is uncertain. The CDR3 has 14 amino acids. The V and J ends lost 2 bases and 4 bases respectively, with 9 bases between them. The germline gives CDR1 SGHAT, CDR2 FQDESV (reference sequence). CDR3 loop: CASSLNRLYNEQFF. The CDR3 DNA follows: TGTGCCAGCAGCTTAAACAGATTATACAATGAGCAGTTCTTC.

The rearrangement links TRBV29-1 to TRBJ2-5; possibly TRBD1 for D (6 bases). Germline V CDR1 and CDR2: SQVTM, ANQGSEA. The CDR3 spans 13 residues. The germline V and J ends were trimmed by 4 bases and 7 bases, with 16 bases remaining between them. CDR3 residues: CSVGSGESRTQYF. For the CDR3, the DNA is TGCAGCGTTGGCTCAGGGGAGTCGAGGACCCAGTACTTC.

The chain couples TRBV28 to TRBJ1-2, with 11 bases matching TRBD1. The V and J ends lost 3 bases and 6 bases, in that order; junction bases with no gene match: 0. This CDR3 has 13 residues. Germline V gene sequence: CDR1 MDHEN, CDR2 SYDVKM. The CDR3: CASSLGQGDGYTF. The CDR3 region has the DNA TGTGCCAGCAGTTTGGGACAGGGGGATGGCTACACCTTC.

The sample holds one count of this clone. This chain uses TRBV4-1 with TRBJ1-4; D not certain. This CDR3 spans 15 amino acids. Germline values: CDR1 MGHRA, CDR2 YSYEKL. V dropped 1 base and J dropped 0 bases, with 6 bases sitting between them. This CDR3 is CASSQVGATNEKLFF. In nucleotides, the CDR3 is TGCGCCAGCAGCCAAGTCGGGGCAACTAATGAAAAACTGTTTTTT.

The rearrangement uses TRBV6-5 and TRBJ2-7; D ambiguous. This CDR3 spans 15 amino acids. Trimming took off 3 bases at V and 0 bases at J, with 12 bases between the two ends. The germline V gene has CDR1 MNHEY and CDR2 SVGAGI. In nucleotides, the CDR3 is TGTGCCAGCAGTTATGGTACGCGATACTCCTACGAGCAGTACTTC. Translation: CASSYGTRYSYEQYF.

The J gene is TRBJ1-5, the V gene TRBV28; 9 nucleotides line up with TRBD1. The CDR3 totals 16 residues. With V trimmed by 5 bases and J by 0 bases, 5 bases remained unmatched. Per the germline V gene, CDR1 is MDHEN and CDR2 is SYDVKM. The CDR3 DNA reads TGTGCCAGCAGTCATAGACAGGGGGATAGCAATCAGCCCCAGCATTTT. Its protein product is CASSHRQGDSNQPQHF.

This chain uses TRBV14 with TRBJ2-1, with TRBD1 matching 8 bases. Looked up from germline, CDR1 is SGHDN and CDR2 is FVKESK. This CDR3 has 16 residues. V lost 8 bases to trimming and J lost 0 bases; unmatched junction nucleotides: 9. The DNA of the CDR3 is TGTGCCAGCGGATTGACAGGGGCCTTCTCCTACAATGAGCAGTTCTTC. This translates into CASGLTGAFSYNEQFF. Together with reference TRBV14 and TRBJ2-1, the CDR3 gives the full variable domain: EAGVTQFPSHSVIEKGQTVTLRCDPISGHDNLYWYRRVMGKEIKFLLHFVKESKQDESGMPNNRFLAERTGGTYSTLKVQPAELEDSGVYFCASGLTGAFSYNEQFFGPGTRLTVL.

The chain couples TRBV4-1 to TRBJ2-3, with 8 positions matching TRBD2. CDR1 is MGHRA and CDR2 is YSYEKL in the germline V gene. V was clipped by 1 base and J by 4 bases; unmatched bases: 4. This CDR3 comprises 15 residues. The CDR3 loop is CASSQGGGLADTQYF. CDR3 DNA: TGCGCCAGCAGCCAAGGCGGGGGGCTGGCAGATACGCAGTATTTT.

A single count supports this clone. The chain employs TRBV6-6 and TRBJ2-1, with D perhaps matching TRBD2 (6 bases). Germline V CDR1 and CDR2: MNHNY, SVGAGI (reference sequence). V was trimmed by 7 bases and J by 1 base, leaving 17 bases between them. The length of the CDR3 is 16 residues. The CDR3 is CASNHRLVGSYNEQFF. CDR3 in DNA: TGTGCCAGCAACCACAGACTAGTTGGGTCCTACAATGAGCAGTTCTTC.

This rearrangement joins TRBV6-6 to TRBJ1-2, with TRBD1 matching over 8 bases. Germline values: CDR1 MNHNY, CDR2 SVGAGI (reference sequence). The J segment lost 6 bases and the V segment lost 6 bases, leaving 6 bases of the junction unmatched. CDR3 length: 13 amino acids. CDR3 sequence (DNA): TGTGCCAGCAGCCTGGGACAGGTTCATGGCTACACCTTC. Its protein product is CASSLGQVHGYTF.

This clone was detected once. The chain is built from TRBV28 and TRBJ1-5, with 9 bases identical to TRBD1. V shed 5 bases, J shed 0 bases, and the junction held 5 bases outside the gene matches. CDR3 length: 16 residues. Germline V CDR1 and CDR2: MDHEN, SYDVKM. The CDR3 here is CASSPWTGDSNQPQHF. The CDR3 nucleotides read TGTGCCAGCAGTCCCTGGACAGGGGATAGCAATCAGCCCCAGCATTTT.

This clone appeared a single time. The chain combines TRBV19 with TRBJ1-5, with TRBD1 identical over 7 bases. The germline V gene has CDR1 LNHDA and CDR2 SQIVND (reference sequence). V was pared by 4 bases and J by 6 bases, with 6 bases of the junction left unmatched. The CDR3 has 14 residues. DNA for the CDR3: TGTGCCAGTAGTACCGACAGGGTAGGTCAGCCCCAGCATTTT. It encodes CASSTDRVGQPQHF.

The J gene is TRBJ2-7, the V gene TRBV30; TRBD1 is a possible D gene (5 bases). Germline assignment: CDR1 GTSNPN and CDR2 SVGIG (reference sequence). V gave up 0 bases and J gave up 1 base, with 7 bases separating them. There are 13 residues in the CDR3. The CDR3 DNA reads as TGTGCCTGGAGTGTACAGGTTTCCTACGAGCAGTACTTC. Its translation is CAWSVQVSYEQYF.

The chain combines TRBV7-9 with TRBJ1-1; D not resolved. The germline V and J ends were trimmed by 4 bases and 4 bases, with 10 bases remaining between them. The CDR3 is 13 residues long. Germline lookup yields CDR1 SEHNR and CDR2 FQNEAQ (reference sequence). As DNA, the CDR3 is TGTGCCAGCAGCTGGAGGGAGGCCACTGAAGCTTTCTTT. This encodes CASSWREATEAFF.

The chain employs TRBV10-1 and TRBJ2-7; possibly TRBD1 for D (7 bases). This CDR3 is built from 14 residues. The V and J ends lost 7 bases and 3 bases respectively, with 16 bases between them. From germline, CDR1 is WNHNN and CDR2 SYGVQD (reference sequence). This CDR3 reads CASIRGQGGYEQYF. In DNA form, the CDR3 reads TGCGCCAGCATACGAGGGCAGGGGGGCTACGAGCAGTACTTC.

The CDR3 sequence: CAISEWDRGRLTETQYF. The DNA for the CDR3 is TGTGCCATCAGTGAGTGGGACAGGGGGCGTCTCACTGAGACCCAGTACTTC. The rearrangement links TRBV10-3 to TRBJ2-5; 12 positions match TRBD1. The CDR3 spans 17 residues. The junction had 8 bases not matched to a gene; V was cut back by 1 base and J by 5 bases. The germline V gene has CDR1 ENHRY and CDR2 SYGVKD.

CDR3: CASSLPDNPEAFF. The CDR3 bases are TGTGCCAGCAGCCTCCCGGACAACCCTGAAGCTTTCTTT. V usage is TRBV7-9 and J usage is TRBJ1-1, with a possible D match to TRBD1 (5 bases). Germline CDR1 SEHNR, CDR2 FQNEAQ (reference sequence). CDR3 size: 13 residues. V shed 5 bases and J shed 6 bases, with 13 bases lying between them.

This sequence joins TRBV2 and TRBJ2-1; the match to TRBD1 covers 10 bases. V was clipped by 6 bases and J by 6 bases; unmatched bases: 5. Looked up from germline, CDR1 is SNHLY and CDR2 is FYNNEI. The CDR3 length is 14 residues. The CDR3 DNA follows: TGTGCCAGCAGGGACAGGGGGGCCAGCAATGAGCAGTTCTTC. Its translation: CASRDRGASNEQFF.